The clone carrying this TCR beta chain was seen a few times. Antigen: not known. The sample belongs to a study of CD8 T cells in ankylosing spondylitis. Study outcomes and limitations: What appeared characteristic of ankylosing spondylitis blood was a TCR beta motif of 7 or 8 highly homologous variants.

TCRdb passed the 5' RACE reads through MiXCR, listing each CDR3 protein once. The table lists over 450,000 distinct CDR3 sequences, about an eighth of them singletons. The length of the CDR3 is 13 residues. Germline trimming cut 5 bases from V and 4 bases from J; bases unmatched to any gene: 4. Germline V gives CDR1 SEHNR, CDR2 FQNEAQ (reference sequence). J is TRBJ1-1 and V is TRBV7-9, with 7 bases that match TRBD1. Sequencing used blood, either unsorted or a sorted T cell fraction (not recorded which). This clonotype was obtained from a male donor with ankylosing spondylitis. The DNA for the CDR3 is TGTGCCAGCAGCGTGCGGGACAGCACTGAAGCTTTCTTT. Translating it yields CASSVRDSTEAFF.